A single sample is the source of the 14 T cell receptor beta chains below, sequenced in a study of technical replicates of blood from a handful of donors. Profiling relied on immunoSEQ multiplex PCR, and the TCRdb table lists in-frame clones only, not all of them. The table shows around 100,000 clones, with approximately 95% occurring only once. Sequencing used T cells isolated from PBMCs. All receptors derive from a human donor in good health.

The chain recombines TRBV7-3 with TRBJ2-7; TRBD1 might be the D (7 bases). Per the germline V gene, CDR1 is SGHTA and CDR2 is FQGTGA. The CDR3 spans 16 residues. V was pared by 2 bases and J by 5 bases, with 19 bases between. CDR3 amino acids: CASSLLWPGGWHEQYF. The CDR3 DNA is TGTGCCAGCAGCTTATTGTGGCCAGGGGGGTGGCACGAGCAGTACTTC.

This clone is a singleton in its sample. The V and J genes are TRBV5-8 and TRBJ1-1; 8 bases are shared with TRBD1. This CDR3 is 16 amino acids long. Looked up from germline, CDR1 is SGHTS and CDR2 is YDEGEE. V shed 0 bases and J 1 base; nucleotides not matched to a gene: 5. CDR3 coding DNA: TGTGCCAGCAGCTTGGCCTACGGGACAGGGAACACTGAAGCTTTCTTT. The encoded protein is CASSLAYGTGNTEAFF.

V and J are TRBV4-1 and TRBJ1-2, with 8 positions matching TRBD1. The length of the CDR3 is 15 residues. In germline, CDR1 is MGHRA, CDR2 YSYEKL. Unmatched junction bases numbered 6, after V lost 2 bases and J lost 4 bases. The CDR3 DNA follows: TGCGCCAGCAGCCAACCTGGGACAGGCTTCTATGGCTACACCTTC. Translation: CASSQPGTGFYGYTF.

The V gene is TRBV7-8, the J gene TRBJ2-7; TRBD2 might be the D (5 bases). This CDR3 is 14 amino acids long. Germline V gene data show CDR1 as SGHVS and CDR2 as FQNEAQ. Deletions cut 2 bases from V and 3 bases from J, with 11 bases between. The CDR3 region has the DNA TGTGCCAGCAGCTTATCTGGACTTAACTACGAGCAGTACTTC. This gives the protein CASSLSGLNYEQYF.

Only one count was recorded for this clone. The chain carries TRBV7-3 and TRBJ1-3; D not certain. The CDR3 totals 14 residues. Per germline, CDR1 SGHTA and CDR2 FQGTGA. V lost 2 bases, J lost 1 base, and 6 bases lay in between. The CDR3 nucleotides read TGTGCCAGCAGCTTAGCGGGGTCTGGAAACACCATATATTTT. Amino acids: CASSLAGSGNTIYF. Variable domain in full (rest from reference TRBV7-3 and TRBJ1-3): GAGVSQTPSNKVTEKGKYVELRCDPISGHTALYWYRQSLGQGPEFLIYFQGTGAADDSGLPNDRFFAVRPEGSVSTLKIQRTERGDSAVYLCASSLAGSGNTIYFGEGSWLTVV.

This chain links TRBV7-2 with TRBJ2-1; D is uncertain. Per germline, CDR1 SGHTA and CDR2 FQGNSA. V shed 1 base and J shed 6 bases, with 4 bases lying between them. The CDR3 contains 12 residues. CDR3 protein: CASSLVSNEQFF. The CDR3 DNA sequence: TGTGCCAGCAGCTTAGTCAGCAATGAGCAGTTCTTC.

V gene TRBV27 combines with J gene TRBJ2-6; D gene uncertain. The V and J ends lost 5 bases and 0 bases respectively, with 8 bases between them. In germline, CDR1 is MNHEY, CDR2 SMNVEV (reference sequence). The CDR3 spans 15 residues. CDR3 in amino acids: CASSTPSSGANVLTF. The CDR3 DNA is TGTGCCAGCAGTACCCCCAGCTCTGGGGCCAACGTCCTGACTTTC.

The chain has TRBV7-9 and TRBJ2-3, with a possible D match to TRBD2 (5 bases). CDR1 is SEHNR and CDR2 is FQNEAQ in the germline V gene (reference sequence). The CDR3 loop spans 11 amino acids. V dropped 0 bases and J dropped 13 bases, with 8 bases sitting between them. In DNA form, the CDR3 reads TGTGCCAGCAGCTTAGCGGGAGAAGAGTATTTT. Amino acid sequence: CASSLAGEEYF. The full variable domain, in which reference TRBV7-9 and TRBJ2-3 provide the parts outside the CDR3, is DTGVSQNPRHKITKRGQNVTFRCDPISEHNRLYWYRQTLGQGPEFLTYFQNEAQLEKSRLLSDRFSAERPKGSFSTLEIQRTEQGDSAMYLCASSLAGEEYFGPGTRLTVL.

The V call is TRBV9, the J call TRBJ2-3, with D hard to call. Germline V gene data show CDR1 as SGDLS and CDR2 as YYNGEE. The CDR3 is 13 residues long. V was trimmed by 0 bases and J by 4 bases, leaving 6 bases between them. This CDR3 reads CASSVGASDTQYF. The CDR3 nucleotides are TGTGCCAGCAGCGTAGGGGCTTCAGATACGCAGTATTTT.

The chain has TRBV6-1 and TRBJ1-4; D is perhaps TRBD1 (5 bases). CDR3 length: 16 residues. Trimming removed 1 base from V and 8 bases from J, with 17 bases in between. Germline V gives CDR1 MNHNS, CDR2 SASEGT. The CDR3 loop reads CASSEVAGRVYEKLFF. In DNA, the CDR3 is TGTGCCAGCAGTGAAGTTGCAGGCAGGGTATACGAAAAACTGTTTTTT.

The rearrangement uses TRBV28 and TRBJ1-1, with D possibly being TRBD1 (6 bases). This CDR3 comprises 12 residues. Germline CDR1 is MDHEN and CDR2 is SYDVKM. Trimming shortened V by 6 bases and J by 6 bases, and 11 bases separated the two germline ends. The DNA for the CDR3 is TGTGCCAGCAGGCGGGGGGCGTCTGAAGCTTTCTTT. Residues: CASRRGASEAFF.

V usage is TRBV30 and J usage is TRBJ2-5, with a weak D call TRBD1 (5 bases). V shed 4 bases and J shed 2 bases, with 17 bases lying between them. This CDR3 has 15 amino acids. From germline, CDR1 is GTSNPN and CDR2 SVGIG (reference sequence). Written as DNA, the CDR3 is TGTGCCTGGACTGGGTCAGGGCTAGGGCAAGAGACCCAGTACTTC. Amino acid sequence: CAWTGSGLGQETQYF. The full variable domain, in which reference TRBV30 and TRBJ2-5 provide the parts outside the CDR3, is SQTIHQWPATLVQPVGSPLSLECTVEGTSNPNLYWYRQAAGRGLQLLFYSVGIGQISSEVPQNLSASRPQDRQFILSSKKLLLSDSGFYLCAWTGSGLGQETQYFGPGTRLLVL.

The chain has TRBV5-4 and TRBJ2-7; 11 bases map to TRBD2. CDR3 size: 15 residues. CDR1 SGHNT and CDR2 YYREEE come from the germline V gene (reference sequence). With 4 bases clipped from V and 3 bases from J, the junction kept 6 bases outside the gene matches. CDR3 sequence reads: CASSTQTSGSYEQYF. For the CDR3, the DNA is TGTGCCAGCAGCACACAAACTAGCGGGAGCTACGAGCAGTACTTC.

V is TRBV2 and J is TRBJ2-1; D uncertain. The CDR3 runs to 11 residues. Germline CDR1 SNHLY, CDR2 FYNNEI. V gave up 5 bases and J gave up 10 bases, with 9 bases separating them. CDR3 in amino acids: CASSPFEEQFF. In DNA, the CDR3 is TGTGCCAGCAGTCCCTTCGAGGAGCAGTTCTTC.